What follows are 21 T cell receptor beta chains derived from one specimen sequenced in a study of shared clonotypes between healthy human individuals. TCRdb's table, derived via immunoSEQ multiplex PCR, lists solely in-frame clones and lacks some. Seen here are more than 400,000 clones, 96% observed once, and the top ten hold about 0.054%. The sequencing sample was made of naive CD4+ T cells sorted from blood. The subset was: CD45RA+ positively selected. The receptor set was obtained from a woman aged 25 to 39 in good health.

The genes are TRBV28 and TRBJ1-2; a possible D gene is TRBD1 (6 bases). This CDR3 contains 15 residues. Trimming removed 3 bases from V and 14 bases from J, with 25 bases in between. Germline-derived CDR1 and CDR2 are MDHEN and SYDVKM. The CDR3: CASSFMRGGQGQETF. In DNA, the CDR3 is TGTGCCAGCAGTTTTATGAGGGGGGGCCAGGGACAAGAAACCTTC.

The J gene is TRBJ1-6, the V gene TRBV7-2; D remains ambiguous. The V and J ends lost 1 base and 5 bases respectively, with 9 bases between them. Per the germline V gene, CDR1 is SGHTA and CDR2 is FQGNSA. The CDR3 runs to 15 residues. The CDR3 loop reads CASSLVFGNNSPLHF. The DNA of the CDR3 is TGTGCCAGCAGCTTAGTTTTTGGGAATAATTCACCCCTCCACTTT. Combining the CDR3 with reference TRBV7-2 and TRBJ1-6 gives the whole variable domain GAGVSQSPSNKVTEKGKDVELRCDPISGHTALYWYRQSLGQGLEFLIYFQGNSAPDKSGLPSDRFSAERTGGSVSTLTIQRTQQEDSAVYLCASSLVFGNNSPLHFGNGTRLTVT.

This clone has only one observation. The rearrangement joins TRBV28 to TRBJ2-1; 7 bases agree with TRBD1. The germline V gene has CDR1 MDHEN and CDR2 SYDVKM. The CDR3 covers 14 residues. Unmatched junction bases numbered 6, after V lost 4 bases and J lost 6 bases. The CDR3 sequence: CASSSGQTFNEQFF. DNA for the CDR3: TGTGCCAGCAGTTCGGGACAGACCTTCAATGAGCAGTTCTTC. Based on the CDR3 plus reference TRBV28 and TRBJ2-1, the full variable domain is DVKVTQSSRYLVKRTGEKVFLECVQDMDHENMFWYRQDPGLGLRLIYFSYDVKMKEKGDIPEGYSVSREKKERFSLILESASTNQTSMYLCASSSGQTFNEQFFGPGTRLTVL.

This clone showed up just once. This sequence joins TRBV27 and TRBJ2-5; D is perhaps TRBD1 (6 bases). In germline, CDR1 is MNHEY, CDR2 SMNVEV (reference sequence). There are 16 residues in the CDR3. The germline V and J ends were trimmed by 5 bases and 1 base, with 17 bases remaining between them. CDR3 loop: CASSPGQPYLQETQYF. Here the CDR3 DNA reads TGTGCCAGCAGTCCCGGACAGCCGTACCTCCAAGAGACCCAGTACTTC.

V is TRBV9 and J is TRBJ2-1; D ambiguous. V was clipped by 4 bases and J by 3 bases, with 14 bases between them. From germline, CDR1 is SGDLS and CDR2 YYNGEE. This CDR3 region has 15 residues. In DNA form, the CDR3 reads TGTGCCAGCAGCCCACCACAGAGGAACTACAATGAGCAGTTCTTC. It encodes CASSPPQRNYNEQFF.

The chain carries TRBV21-1 and TRBJ2-3; the D call in the table, TRBD2, was not verified against the DNA. TRBV21-1 is classified as a pseudogene. The CDR3 has 15 amino acids. The CDR3 region is CASSRREDLTDTQYF. In nucleotides, the CDR3 is TGTGCCAGCAGCCGCCGGGAGGACCTCACAGATACGCAGTATTTT.

The chain has TRBV5-4 and TRBJ2-1, with D perhaps assigned TRBD1 or TRBD2 (5 bases each). CDR1 SGHNT and CDR2 YYREEE come from the germline V gene (reference sequence). Trimming stripped 0 bases from V and 5 bases from J, with 15 bases between. The CDR3 covers 16 residues. This CDR3 is CASSLAGQVVDNEQFF. The CDR3 nucleotides read TGTGCCAGCAGCTTGGCGGGGCAGGTGGTGGACAATGAGCAGTTCTTC.

This sequence joins TRBV6-5 and TRBJ1-1, with a possible D match to TRBD1 (5 bases). Germline CDR1 MNHEY, CDR2 SVGAGI. V lost 6 bases to trimming and J lost 1 base, with 9 bases between them. The CDR3 runs 13 residues. The CDR3: CASRRQRNTEAFF. The CDR3 nucleotides read TGTGCCAGCAGGCGACAGAGGAACACTGAAGCTTTCTTT.

This chain joins TRBV27 and TRBJ2-5, with 13 bases matching TRBD2. CDR1 is MNHEY, CDR2 SMNVEV, per germline (reference sequence). The CDR3 runs to 17 residues. The J segment lost 2 bases and the V segment lost 4 bases, leaving 7 bases of the junction unmatched. The CDR3 protein is CASSSLGTSGVQETQYF. The DNA of the CDR3 is TGTGCCAGCAGTTCTCTGGGGACTAGCGGGGTTCAAGAGACCCAGTACTTC.

The chain recombines TRBV5-4 with TRBJ2-3; 9 bases are a match to TRBD2. V lost 0 bases to trimming and J lost 6 bases; unmatched junction nucleotides: 8. CDR1 is SGHNT and CDR2 is YYREEE in the germline V gene (reference sequence). This CDR3 is 16 amino acids long. The CDR3 coding sequence is TGTGCCAGCAGCTTGGTAGCGGGAGAGTTTTCGGATACGCAGTATTTT. Its protein product is CASSLVAGEFSDTQYF.

About this clone itself: Other DNA variants within this sample encode the same CDR3. This sequence joins TRBV5-1 and TRBJ2-2; 7 positions match TRBD1. Germline values: CDR1 SGHRS, CDR2 YFSETQ. The V and J ends lost 3 bases and 1 base, in that order; junction bases with no gene match: 3. The CDR3 runs to 15 residues. The CDR3 sequence: CASSSRTGNTGELFF. CDR3 DNA: TGCGCCAGCAGCTCTAGGACAGGGAACACCGGGGAGCTGTTTTTT.

This rearrangement joins TRBV28 to TRBJ2-5; 9 nucleotides line up with TRBD1. V dropped 3 bases and J dropped 5; count of bases not matched to a gene: 13. CDR1 and CDR2 (germline): MDHEN, SYDVKM. There are 17 residues in the CDR3. CDR3 sequence: CASSFRGGTGNRETQYF. DNA for the CDR3: TGTGCCAGCAGTTTCAGGGGTGGGACAGGGAATCGGGAGACCCAGTACTTC.

V usage is TRBV18 and J usage is TRBJ2-2; TRBD1 matches at 11 bases. After removal of 3 bases from V and 3 bases from J, the junction contained 0 bases not matched to a gene. This CDR3 spans 15 amino acids. Germline CDR1 is KGHSH and CDR2 is LQKENI. CDR3 region: CASSPGQGDTGELFF. CDR3 DNA: TGTGCCAGCTCACCGGGACAGGGGGACACCGGGGAGCTGTTTTTT.

The V gene is TRBV5-4, the J gene TRBJ1-4; a possible D gene is TRBD1 (6 bases). This CDR3 has 13 residues. Germline V CDR1 and CDR2: SGHNT, YYREEE (reference sequence). The V end lost 5 bases, the J end lost 14 bases, and 19 bases lay between the germline ends. CDR3 sequence (DNA): TGTGCCAGCAGAGACGGGAGGCAGGGGATTCTGTTTTTT. Translating it yields CASRDGRQGILFF.

V gene TRBV28 combines with J gene TRBJ2-1; the match to TRBD1 covers 9 bases. Germline V gives CDR1 MDHEN, CDR2 SYDVKM. The CDR3 is 15 amino acids. The trim removed 5 bases at V and 7 bases at J, leaving 9 bases unmatched. The CDR3 DNA sequence: TGTGCCAGCAGTACCCCGGGACAGGGACGGAATGAGCAGTTCTTC. Protein sequence: CASSTPGQGRNEQFF.

This clone was recorded once. The rearrangement uses TRBV11-2 and TRBJ1-4; the match to TRBD1 covers 7 bases. From germline, CDR1 is SGHAT and CDR2 FQNNGV. The CDR3 has 15 residues. Losses at the gene ends were 5 bases for V and 5 bases for J; bases not matched to a gene: 8. The DNA of the CDR3 is TGTGCCAGCAGCGATATTACAGGGGAGAATGAAAAACTGTTTTTT. Translating it yields CASSDITGENEKLFF.

The rearrangement joins TRBV7-3 to TRBJ2-3; D not certain. The V gene's germline CDR1 is SGHTA and CDR2 FQGTGA. This CDR3 is 14 amino acids long. V gave up 2 bases and J gave up 2 bases, with 8 bases separating them. The CDR3 sequence: CASSLGRTTDTQYF. The CDR3 DNA reads as TGTGCCAGCAGCTTAGGACGGACCACAGATACGCAGTATTTT.

The chain has TRBV5-1 and TRBJ2-7; D is undetermined. This CDR3 is 12 amino acids long. From germline, CDR1 is SGHRS and CDR2 YFSETQ. V shed 4 bases and J shed 2 bases, with 7 bases lying between them. The CDR3 bases are TGCGCCAGCAGCGCGGCGGCCTACGAGCAGTACTTC. Amino acids: CASSAAAYEQYF.

V usage is TRBV11-2 and J usage is TRBJ2-7, with TRBD2 identical over 11 bases. V shed 4 bases and J 3 bases; nucleotides not matched to a gene: 2. Germline V gene sequence: CDR1 SGHAT, CDR2 FQNNGV. The length of the CDR3 is 14 residues. DNA of the CDR3: TGTGCCAGCAGCTGGGGACTAGCGGTCTACGAGCAGTACTTC. Its protein product is CASSWGLAVYEQYF.

The rearrangement links TRBV7-9 to TRBJ2-4, with unresolved D. Trimming cost V 2 bases and J 5 bases, with 10 bases left between them. Germline V lookup: CDR1 SEHNR, CDR2 FQNEAQ (reference sequence). CDR3 length equals 14 residues. CDR3 coding DNA: TGTGCCAGCAGCTTAACGGCCGCGGAAAACATTCAGTACTTC. Its protein is CASSLTAAENIQYF.

The chain uses TRBV19 and TRBJ2-3, with D perhaps given as TRBD1 or TRBD2 (5 bases each). There are 15 residues in the CDR3. The germline V gene has CDR1 LNHDA and CDR2 SQIVND (reference sequence). Trimming removed 4 bases from V and 4 bases from J, with 15 bases in between. CDR3 protein: CASSTGFGAADTQYF. Written as DNA, the CDR3 is TGTGCCAGTAGTACCGGGTTCGGGGCGGCAGATACGCAGTATTTT.